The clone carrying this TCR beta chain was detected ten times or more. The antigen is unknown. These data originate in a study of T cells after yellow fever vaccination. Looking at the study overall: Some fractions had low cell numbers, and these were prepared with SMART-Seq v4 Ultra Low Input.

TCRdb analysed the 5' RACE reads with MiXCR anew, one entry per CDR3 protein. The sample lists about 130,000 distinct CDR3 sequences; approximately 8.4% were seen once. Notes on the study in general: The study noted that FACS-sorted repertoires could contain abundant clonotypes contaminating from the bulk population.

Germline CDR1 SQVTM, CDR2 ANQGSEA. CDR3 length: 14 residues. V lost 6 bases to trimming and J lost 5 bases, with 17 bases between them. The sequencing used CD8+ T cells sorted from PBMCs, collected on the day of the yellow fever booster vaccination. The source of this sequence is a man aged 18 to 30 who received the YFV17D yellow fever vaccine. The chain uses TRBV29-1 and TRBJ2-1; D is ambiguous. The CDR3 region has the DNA TGCAGCGTGGGCGGTGCATGGAGCCACAATGAGCAGTTCTTC. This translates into CSVGGAWSHNEQFF.